This TCR beta chain originates from a study of control samples from healthy donors and cancer patients. TCRdb keeps only in-frame clones here, not all; method: immunoSEQ multiplex PCR. The table lists 150,000 to 200,000 clones, about 90% of them singletons, with around 5% in the top ten. This receptor was obtained from a woman in her 30s in good health. Sequencing was done on a sample of blood.

This CDR3 is CATGTGAYYGYTF. DNA for the CDR3: TGTGCCACGGGGACAGGGGCGTACTATGGCTACACCTTC. V is TRBV10-3 and J is TRBJ1-2; 10 bases line up with TRBD1. The CDR3 has 13 amino acids. Germline lookup yields CDR1 ENHRY and CDR2 SYGVKD. Unmatched junction bases numbered 5, after V lost 10 bases and J lost 3 bases.